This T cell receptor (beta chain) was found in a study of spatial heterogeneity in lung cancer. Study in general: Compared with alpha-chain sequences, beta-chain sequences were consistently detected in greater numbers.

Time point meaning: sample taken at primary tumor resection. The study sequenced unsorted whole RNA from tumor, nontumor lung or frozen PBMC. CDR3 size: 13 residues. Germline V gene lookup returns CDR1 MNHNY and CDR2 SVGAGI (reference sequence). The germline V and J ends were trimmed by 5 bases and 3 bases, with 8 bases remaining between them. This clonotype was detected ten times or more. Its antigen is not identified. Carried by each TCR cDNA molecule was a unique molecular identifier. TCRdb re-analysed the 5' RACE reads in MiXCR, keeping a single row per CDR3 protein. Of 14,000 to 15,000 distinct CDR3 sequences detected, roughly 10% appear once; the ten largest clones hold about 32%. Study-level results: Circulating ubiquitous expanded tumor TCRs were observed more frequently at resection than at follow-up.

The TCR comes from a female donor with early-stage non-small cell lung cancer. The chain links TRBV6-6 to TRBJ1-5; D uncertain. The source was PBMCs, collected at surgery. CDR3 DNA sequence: TGTGCCAGCAGTCGGGAGGTCAATCAGCCCCAGCATTTT. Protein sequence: CASSREVNQPQHF.